This T cell receptor (beta chain) is from a study of blood T cell repertoires in COVID-19. The CDR3 extends over 15 amino acids. The trim removed 3 bases at V and 5 bases at J, leaving 7 bases unmatched. Germline V gene sequence: CDR1 SNHLY, CDR2 FYNNEI. The method was immunoSEQ multiplex PCR; TCRdb's version includes in-frame clones alone and lacks a portion of them. The table includes more than 300,000 clones, under 95% detected once. Source material: peripheral blood. The genes are TRBV2 and TRBJ2-3, with 8 bases fitting TRBD1. This clonotype was obtained from a woman aged 18-30 years who had recovered from COVID-19. CDR3: CASSESRGQGDTQYF. The CDR3 coding sequence is TGTGCCAGCAGTGAGAGCAGGGGGCAGGGAGATACGCAGTATTTT.